Given below is one T cell receptor beta chain in context. This clone was seen at least ten times. Its recognized antigen is unknown. The input lacks base qualities; no much larger clone sits a single base away. This specimen belongs to a study of metastatic and nonmetastatic thyroid tumors (TCRdb year 2020). Regarding the complete study: Repertoires were compared across peripheral blood and tumor or nodule tissue samples from malignant and benign thyroid patients. The investigation overall reported the following: In both blood and tumor samples, malignant tumors were reported to have significantly higher TCR beta diversity than benign nodules.

No treatment had been received by any patient before thyroid surgery. The study retrospectively analysed patient clinical samples collected from about 2012 to 2018 using T-cell receptor beta sequencing. The receptor library was made with PCR. TCRdb shows the sequencer as Illumina HiSeq 4000. The TCR beta-chain CDR3 region of each patient was profiled by high-throughput sequencing. The authors' analysis ran thus. A classifier to discriminate distant-metastatic papillary thyroid cancer patients was built from CDR3 differences across clinicopathological groups. To measure repertoire diversity the researchers used the Shannon index, while the Morisita-Horn index served to gauge how similar the tumor and blood repertoires were. The public sequencing data were trimmed at Q25 with fastp and processed into clonotypes with MiXCR by TCRdb, which kept only in-frame beta chains. The V and J calls reflect TCRdb's pipeline rather than the authors' work. This sample is represented by about 25,000 clones; about 20% of them were singletons. The ten largest clonotypes hold around 7.6% of the sample.

The cysteine opens and the phenylalanine closes a CDR3 of 14 amino acids. Only the CDR3 part of the read is kept: 42 bases, read in frame from the first base. Relative to germline, V is 7 bases shorter and J is 5 bases shorter, with 18 bases between their ends. The CDR1 and CDR2 encoded by the germline V gene are SGHAT and FQNNGV. The chain links TRBV11-2 with TRBJ2-7, and the D gene may be TRBD2, 5 bases matching. The sequenced material came from blood. This TCR derives from a female donor with papillary thyroid cancer or a benign thyroid nodule (not recorded which). Some clones in this sample may be carry-over from other donors' samples. CDR3 reads: CASTGFSGSNEQYF. The DNA is as follows: TGTGCCAGCACCGGTTTCAGCGGTTCAAACGAGCAGTACTTC. Where the CDR3 stops, the reference TRBV11-2 and TRBJ2-7 genes take over; the full variable domain is EAGVAQSPRYKIIEKRQSVAFWCNPISGHATLYWYQQILGQGPKLLIQFQNNGVVDDSQLPKDRFSAERLKGVDSTLKIQPAKLEDSAVYLCASTGFSGSNEQYFGPGTRLTVT.